One sample yielded the 21 T cell receptor beta chains listed below, sequenced in a study of T-cell reconstitution after alpha-beta-depleted transplantation in children. Unique molecular identifiers were used to barcode this TCRbeta library. TCRdb re-analysed the PCR reads in MiXCR, keeping a single row per CDR3 protein. This table has around 240,000 distinct CDR3 sequences, 8.2% appearing once. Sequencing was performed on PBMCs, mostly from graft donor cells, taken 180 days after TCRalphabeta/CD19-depleted stem cell transplant. The receptors were gathered from a male patient younger than 18 who had a stem cell transplant for acute lymphoblastic leukemia, so the T cells may come from the graft donor.

About this clonotype itself: A read error may account for a junction end that differs from germline. The genes are TRBV4-3 and TRBJ1-2; maybe TRBD1 (5 bases). Germline CDR1 is LGHNA and CDR2 is YSLEER. The CDR3 covers 15 residues. The CDR3 reads CASSPQTGHNYGCTF. The CDR3 DNA sequence: TGCGCCAGCAGCCCCCAAACAGGCCATAACTATGGCTGCACCTTC.

This clonotype occurred many times. The V call is TRBV29-1, the J call TRBJ1-2; a weak D match, TRBD1 (5 bases). This CDR3 is built from 12 residues. V shed 4 bases and J shed 3 bases, with 9 bases lying between them. Germline V gene lookup returns CDR1 SQVTM and CDR2 ANQGSEA. DNA of the CDR3: TGCAGCGTTGGGGGGGAGGACTATGGCTACACCTTC. This gives the protein CSVGGEDYGYTF.

This clonotype was detected ten times or more. The chain uses TRBV20-1 and TRBJ1-3; D possibly corresponds to TRBD1 (5 bases). Germline values: CDR1 DFQATT, CDR2 SNEGSKA (reference sequence). V was trimmed by 4 bases and J by 4 bases, leaving 14 bases between them. CDR3 length: 14 residues. The CDR3 spells CSATGTLAGNTIYF. The CDR3, as DNA: TGCAGTGCTACCGGGACCTTGGCAGGAAACACCATATATTTT.

This clonotype appeared many times. CDR3 sequence reads: CASSDLAGYNEQFF. CDR3 in DNA: TGTGCCAGCAGTGATTTAGCGGGCTACAATGAGCAGTTCTTC. The genes are TRBV25-1 and TRBJ2-1; the match to TRBD2 covers 7 bases. Trimming at V came to 3 bases and at J to 3 bases, leaving 2 bases not matched to a gene. This CDR3 spans 14 amino acids. Germline V gene data show CDR1 as MGHDK and CDR2 as SYGVNS.

Many counts were recorded for this clonotype. This sequence joins TRBV4-3 and TRBJ2-4, with D unresolved. There are 15 residues in the CDR3. The germline V and J ends were trimmed by 0 bases and 7 bases, with 13 bases remaining between them. In germline, CDR1 is LGHNA, CDR2 YSLEER. The chain's CDR3 is CASSQDVGLVNIQYF. In DNA, the CDR3 is TGCGCCAGCAGCCAAGATGTTGGCCTTGTGAACATTCAGTACTTC.

This clonotype came up a few times. V and J are TRBV28 and TRBJ2-7; tentatively, D is TRBD2 (6 bases). The V end lost 4 bases, the J end lost 1 base, and 14 bases lay between the germline ends. This CDR3 has 15 residues. Germline V gene data show CDR1 as MDHEN and CDR2 as SYDVKM. The CDR3 DNA is TGTGCCAGCAGTTCCCTCCACGGGAGTTCCTACGAGCAGTACTTC. This sequence encodes CASSSLHGSSYEQYF. The entire variable domain, with the rest obtained from reference TRBV28 and TRBJ2-7, is as follows: DVKVTQSSRYLVKRTGEKVFLECVQDMDHENMFWYRQDPGLGLRLIYFSYDVKMKEKGDIPEGYSVSREKKERFSLILESASTNQTSMYLCASSSLHGSSYEQYFGPGTRLTVT.

Many counts were recorded for this clonotype. The CDR3 protein is CASSPLSRGPSGNTIYF. The CDR3 region has the DNA TGTGCCAGCTCACCCCTTAGCAGGGGGCCATCTGGAAACACCATATATTTT. J is TRBJ1-3 and V is TRBV18; TRBD1 aligns across 8 bases. V dropped 3 bases and J dropped 1; count of bases not matched to a gene: 8. The CDR3 runs 17 residues. CDR1 and CDR2 from the germline V gene are KGHSH and LQKENI.

This clonotype was seen at least ten times. This chain links TRBV10-3 with TRBJ2-1, with TRBD2 as a possible D gene (6 bases). V was shortened by 0 bases and J by 4 bases, with 10 bases between the two germline ends. CDR1 is ENHRY and CDR2 is SYGVKD in the germline V gene. The CDR3 consists of 15 residues. The CDR3 bases are TGTGCCATCAGTGAGTCGGGCGGGGCTTACAATGAGCAGTTCTTC. Its protein is CAISESGGAYNEQFF.

This clonotype was counted ten times or more. The CDR3 nucleotides read TGCAGTGCTAGCCGGGACAGGGATTCCTACGAGCAGTACTTC. Translating gives CSASRDRDSYEQYF. This rearrangement joins TRBV20-1 to TRBJ2-7; 9 nucleotides match TRBD1. Losses at the gene ends were 3 bases for V and 1 base for J; bases not matched to a gene: 4. The CDR3 runs to 14 residues. Per germline, CDR1 DFQATT and CDR2 SNEGSKA (reference sequence).

This clonotype was observed at least ten times. An end of the junction differs from the germline gene, which may be a read error. V gene TRBV7-7 combines with J gene TRBJ2-2; TRBD2 aligns across 7 bases. Germline V lookup: CDR1 SSHAT, CDR2 FNYEAQ (reference sequence). The CDR3 runs to 13 residues. CDR3: CASSRGETGELFF. The DNA for the CDR3 is TGTGCTAGCAGCCGGGGGGAGACCGGGGAGCTGTTTTTT.

This clonotype was counted at least ten times. The chain couples TRBV12-3 or TRBV12-4 to TRBJ2-1; possible D gene TRBD2, 6 bases. The ends were cut back, 2 bases at V and 9 bases at J, with 11 bases in the middle. This CDR3 comprises 13 residues. The CDR3 reads CASSLPYGSEQFF. As DNA, the CDR3 is TGTGCCAGCAGTTTACCCTACGGGAGTGAGCAGTTCTTC.

This clonotype was recorded at least ten times. At one end, the junction sequence differs from germline, possibly due to a read error. The chain uses TRBV7-2 and TRBJ2-1; D is uncertain. Germline values: CDR1 SGHTA, CDR2 FQGNSA. This CDR3 has 11 residues. The CDR3 protein is CASSLAGAPSF. The DNA of the CDR3 is TGTGCCAGCAGCTTAGCGGGCGCACCCTCCTTC.

This chain connects TRBV6-2 or TRBV6-3 to TRBJ2-6, with TRBD1 matching over 10 bases. This CDR3 comprises 18 residues. V was clipped by 7 bases and J by 3 bases; unmatched bases: 12. Germline V gene data show CDR1 as MNHEY and CDR2 as SVGEGT. The CDR3 region is CASNRLRDRGGGANVLTF. The CDR3 region has the DNA TGTGCCAGCAATCGACTCCGGGACAGGGGTGGTGGGGCCAACGTCCTGACTTTC.

In its sample, this clonotype was seen many times. The rearrangement joins TRBV12-3 or TRBV12-4 to TRBJ2-5, with a possible D match to TRBD2 (7 bases). This CDR3 is built from 15 residues. V was clipped by 2 bases and J by 6 bases, with 16 bases between them. In DNA form, the CDR3 reads TGTGCCAGCAGTTTATTTTGGGGGGGCGAAAAGACCCAGTACTTC. Protein sequence: CASSLFWGGEKTQYF.

V gene TRBV7-6 combines with J gene TRBJ1-6; D might be TRBD1 (5 bases). Germline values: CDR1 SGHVS, CDR2 FNYEAQ. The CDR3 is made up of 15 amino acids. CDR3 bases: TGTGCTAAAACGGAGGGACTCGATGGAGATTCACCCCTCCACTTT. Its protein is CAKTEGLDGDSPLHF. The whole variable domain, filled in from reference TRBV7-6 and TRBJ1-6, reads GAGVSQSPRYKVTKRGQDVALRCDPISGHVSLYWYRQALGQGPEFLTYFNYEAQQDKSGLPNDRFSAERPEGSISTLTIQRTEQRDSAMYRCAKTEGLDGDSPLHFGNGTRLTVT.

This clonotype showed up many times. This chain connects TRBV20-1 to TRBJ1-1; D is ambiguous. V was pared by 6 bases and J by 1 base, with 12 bases between. Germline-derived CDR1 and CDR2 are DFQATT and SNEGSKA (reference sequence). The CDR3 loop spans 13 amino acids. The CDR3 protein is CSAPGPSNTEAFF. The DNA for the CDR3 is TGCAGTGCCCCCGGGCCCTCGAACACTGAAGCTTTCTTT.

There are many counts of this clonotype. The chain links TRBV20-1 to TRBJ2-2; D is possibly TRBD1 or TRBD2 (6 bases each). The CDR3 is 16 residues long. V was trimmed by 0 bases and J by 7 bases, leaving 18 bases between them. CDR1 and CDR2 from the germline V gene are DFQATT and SNEGSKA (reference sequence). This CDR3 is CSARDRRRGLDGELFF. For the CDR3, the DNA is TGCAGTGCTAGAGATAGGCGACGGGGGCTCGACGGGGAGCTGTTTTTT.

Ten or more counts support this clonotype. This chain links TRBV7-2 with TRBJ2-3, with D maybe TRBD1 (5 bases). The CDR3 is 14 amino acids. Trimming stripped 3 bases from V and 3 bases from J, with 10 bases between. Germline V lookup: CDR1 SGHTA, CDR2 FQGNSA. DNA of the CDR3: TGTGCCAGCAGCTTCAGGGTAGGGACAGATACGCAGTATTTT. Amino acid sequence: CASSFRVGTDTQYF.

This clonotype was counted at least ten times. The V and J genes are TRBV12-3 or TRBV12-4 and TRBJ1-1; the D is unclear. Deletions cut 6 bases from V and 3 bases from J, with 11 bases between. This CDR3 comprises 13 residues. Written as DNA, the CDR3 is TGTGCCAGCAGAGGTGGCCGGTACACTGAAGCTTTCTTT. It yields the protein CASRGGRYTEAFF.

This clonotype has at least ten counts. V gene TRBV12-3 or TRBV12-4 combines with J gene TRBJ1-2; 7 bases align to TRBD1. The J segment lost 8 bases and the V segment lost 5 bases, leaving 8 bases of the junction unmatched. The CDR3 consists of 13 residues. CDR3: CASSMRGQMGYTF. The CDR3 DNA is TGTGCCAGCAGTATGAGGGGGCAGATGGGCTACACCTTC.

This clonotype appeared many times. This chain links TRBV29-1 with TRBJ1-1, with TRBD1 matching over 9 bases. V lost 1 base, J lost 7 bases, and 7 bases stayed unmatched. Germline CDR1 reads SQVTM; CDR2 reads ANQGSEA. The CDR3 runs 14 residues. The CDR3: CSVEVRRTGVEAFF. Here the CDR3 DNA reads TGCAGCGTTGAAGTTAGGAGGACAGGGGTTGAAGCTTTCTTT.